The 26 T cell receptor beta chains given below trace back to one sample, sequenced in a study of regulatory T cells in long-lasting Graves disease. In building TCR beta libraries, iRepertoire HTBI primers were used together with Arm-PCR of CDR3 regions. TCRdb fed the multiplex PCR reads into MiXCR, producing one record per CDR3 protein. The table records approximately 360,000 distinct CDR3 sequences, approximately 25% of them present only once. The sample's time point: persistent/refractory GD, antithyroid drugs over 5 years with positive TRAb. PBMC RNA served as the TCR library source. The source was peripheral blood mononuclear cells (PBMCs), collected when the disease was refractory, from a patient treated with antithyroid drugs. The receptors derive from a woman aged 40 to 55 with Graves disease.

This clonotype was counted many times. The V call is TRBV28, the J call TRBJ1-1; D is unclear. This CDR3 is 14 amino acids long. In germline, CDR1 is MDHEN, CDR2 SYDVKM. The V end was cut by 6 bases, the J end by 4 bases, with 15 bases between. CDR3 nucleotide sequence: TGTGCCAGCAGCCCGGGCAAACGGACCACTGAAGCTTTCTTT. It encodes CASSPGKRTTEAFF. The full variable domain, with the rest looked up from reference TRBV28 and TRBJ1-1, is DVKVTQSSRYLVKRTGEKVFLECVQDMDHENMFWYRQDPGLGLRLIYFSYDVKMKEKGDIPEGYSVSREKKERFSLILESASTNQTSMYLCASSPGKRTTEAFFGQGTRLTVV.

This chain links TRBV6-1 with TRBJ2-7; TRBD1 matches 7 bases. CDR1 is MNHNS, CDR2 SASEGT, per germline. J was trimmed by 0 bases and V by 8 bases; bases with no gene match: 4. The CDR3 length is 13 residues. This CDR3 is CASWGTASYEQYF. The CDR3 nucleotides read TGTGCCAGCTGGGGGACAGCCTCCTACGAGCAGTACTTC.

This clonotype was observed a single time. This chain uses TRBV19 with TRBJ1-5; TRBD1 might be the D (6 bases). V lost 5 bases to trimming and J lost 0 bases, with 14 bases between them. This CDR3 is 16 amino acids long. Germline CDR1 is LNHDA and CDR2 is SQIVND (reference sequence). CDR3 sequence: CASSSRTDLSNQPQHF. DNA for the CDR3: TGTGCCAGTAGTTCGCGGACAGATCTTAGCAATCAGCCCCAGCATTTT.

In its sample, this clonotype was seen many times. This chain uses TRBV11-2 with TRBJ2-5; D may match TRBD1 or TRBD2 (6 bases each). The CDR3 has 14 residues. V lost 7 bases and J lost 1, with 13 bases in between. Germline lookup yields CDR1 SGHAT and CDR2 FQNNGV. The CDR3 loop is CASTGGGTQETQYF. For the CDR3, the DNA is TGTGCCAGCACTGGGGGCGGGACCCAAGAGACCCAGTACTTC.

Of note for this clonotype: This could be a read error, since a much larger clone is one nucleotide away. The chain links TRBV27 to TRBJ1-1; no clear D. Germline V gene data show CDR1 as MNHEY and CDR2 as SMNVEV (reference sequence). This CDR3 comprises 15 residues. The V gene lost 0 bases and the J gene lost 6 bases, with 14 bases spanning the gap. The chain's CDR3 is CASSLSAGVGAEAFF. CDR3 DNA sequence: TGTGCCAGCAGTTTATCAGCCGGCGTGGGCGCTGAAGCTTTCTTT.

CDR3 nucleotide sequence: TGTGCCAGCAGTTTATTTGGGACAGGGTCAGAGACCCAGTACTTC. Translated: CASSLFGTGSETQYF. The chain couples TRBV12-3 or TRBV12-4 to TRBJ2-5, with 9 positions matching TRBD1. Trimming cost V 2 bases and J 4 bases; bases outside gene matches: 5. The CDR3 totals 15 residues.

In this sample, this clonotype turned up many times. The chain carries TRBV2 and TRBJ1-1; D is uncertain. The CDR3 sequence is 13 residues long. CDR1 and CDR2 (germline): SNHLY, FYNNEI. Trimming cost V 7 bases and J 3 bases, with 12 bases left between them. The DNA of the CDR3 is TGTGCCAGCATTGACTGGGGTGACACTGAAGCTTTCTTT. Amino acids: CASIDWGDTEAFF.

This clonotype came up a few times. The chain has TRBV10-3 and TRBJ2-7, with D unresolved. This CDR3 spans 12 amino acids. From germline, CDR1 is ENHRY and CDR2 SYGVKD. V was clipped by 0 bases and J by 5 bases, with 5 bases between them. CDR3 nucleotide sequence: TGTGCCATCAGTGAGTCGACGAACGAGCAGTACTTC. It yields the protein CAISESTNEQYF.

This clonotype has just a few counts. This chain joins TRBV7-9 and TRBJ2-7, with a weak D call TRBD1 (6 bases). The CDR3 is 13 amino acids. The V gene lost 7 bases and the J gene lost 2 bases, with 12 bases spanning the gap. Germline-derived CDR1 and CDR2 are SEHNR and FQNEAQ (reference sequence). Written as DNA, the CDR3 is TGTGCCAGCACCTCACAGGGCCCCTACGAGCAGTACTTC. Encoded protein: CASTSQGPYEQYF.

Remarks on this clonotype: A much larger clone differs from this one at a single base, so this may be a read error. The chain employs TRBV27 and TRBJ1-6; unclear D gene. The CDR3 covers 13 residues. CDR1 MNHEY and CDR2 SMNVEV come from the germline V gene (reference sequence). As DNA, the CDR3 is TGTGCCAGCACCCTAGGGTGGGGTTCACCCCCCCACTTT. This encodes CASTLGWGSPPHF.

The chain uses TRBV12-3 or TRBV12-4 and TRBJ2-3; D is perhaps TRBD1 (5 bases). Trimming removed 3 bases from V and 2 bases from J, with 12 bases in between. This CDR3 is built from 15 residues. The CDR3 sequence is CASSFIGRVTDTQYF. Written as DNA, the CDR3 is TGTGCCAGCAGTTTTATAGGCAGGGTCACAGATACGCAGTATTTT.

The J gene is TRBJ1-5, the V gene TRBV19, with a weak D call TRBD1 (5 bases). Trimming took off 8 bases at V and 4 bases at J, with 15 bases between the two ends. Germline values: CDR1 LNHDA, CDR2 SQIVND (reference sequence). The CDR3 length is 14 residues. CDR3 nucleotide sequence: TGTGCCAGTGGGAAACGGGGGGTAAATCAGCCCCAGCATTTT. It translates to CASGKRGVNQPQHF. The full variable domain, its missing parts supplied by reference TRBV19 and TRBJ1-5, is DGGITQSPKYLFRKEGQNVTLSCEQNLNHDAMYWYRQDPGQGLRLIYYSQIVNDFQKGDIAEGYSVSREKKESFPLTVTSAQKNPTAFYLCASGKRGVNQPQHFGDGTRLSIL.

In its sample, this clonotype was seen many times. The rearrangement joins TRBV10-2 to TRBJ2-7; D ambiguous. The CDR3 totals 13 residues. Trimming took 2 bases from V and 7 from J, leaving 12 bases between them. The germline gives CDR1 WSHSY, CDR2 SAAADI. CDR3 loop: CASSEDGTGEQYF. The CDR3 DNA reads TGCGCCAGCAGTGAGGATGGTACCGGGGAGCAGTACTTC.

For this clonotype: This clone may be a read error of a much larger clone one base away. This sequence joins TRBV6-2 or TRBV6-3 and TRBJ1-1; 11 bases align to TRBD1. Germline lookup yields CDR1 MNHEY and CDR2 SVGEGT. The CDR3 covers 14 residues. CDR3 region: CASRSGQGGTEALF. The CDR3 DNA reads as TGTGCCAGCAGGTCGGGACAGGGGGGCACTGAAGCTCTCTTT.

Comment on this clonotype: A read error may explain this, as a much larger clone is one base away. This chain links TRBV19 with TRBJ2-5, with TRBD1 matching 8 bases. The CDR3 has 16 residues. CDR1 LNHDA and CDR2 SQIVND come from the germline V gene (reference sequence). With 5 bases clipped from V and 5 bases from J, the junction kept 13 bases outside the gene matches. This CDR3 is CASSPSVGTGRETQYF. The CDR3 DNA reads TGTGCCAGTAGTCCCTCTGTGGGGACAGGAAGGGAGACCCAGTACTTC. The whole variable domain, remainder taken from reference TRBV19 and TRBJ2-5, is DGGITQSPKYLFRKEGQNVTLSCEQNLNHDAMYWYRQDPGQGLRLIYYSQIVNDFQKGDIAEGYSVSREKKESFPLTVTSAQKNPTAFYLCASSPSVGTGRETQYFGPGTRLLVL.

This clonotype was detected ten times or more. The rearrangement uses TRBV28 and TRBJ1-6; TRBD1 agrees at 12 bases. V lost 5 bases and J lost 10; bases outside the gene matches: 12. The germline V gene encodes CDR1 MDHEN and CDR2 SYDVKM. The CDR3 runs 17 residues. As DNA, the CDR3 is TGTGCCAGCAGTCTGAAACCCCCGGGACAGGGGGCCTCACCCCTCCACTTT. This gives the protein CASSLKPPGQGASPLHF.

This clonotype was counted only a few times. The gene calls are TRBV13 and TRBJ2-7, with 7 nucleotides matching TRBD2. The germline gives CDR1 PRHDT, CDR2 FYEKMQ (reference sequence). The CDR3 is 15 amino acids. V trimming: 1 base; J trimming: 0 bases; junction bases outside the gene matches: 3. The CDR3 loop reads CASSLEGGSSYEQYF. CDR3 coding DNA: TGTGCCAGCAGCTTAGAGGGCGGGAGCTCCTACGAGCAGTACTTC.

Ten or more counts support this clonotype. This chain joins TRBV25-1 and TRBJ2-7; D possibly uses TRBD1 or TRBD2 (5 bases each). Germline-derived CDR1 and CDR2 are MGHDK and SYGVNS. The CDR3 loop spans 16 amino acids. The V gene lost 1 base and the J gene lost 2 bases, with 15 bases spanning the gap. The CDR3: CASSESMGRPPYEQYF. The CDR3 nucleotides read TGTGCCAGCAGTGAATCGATGGGACGACCTCCCTACGAGCAGTACTTC.

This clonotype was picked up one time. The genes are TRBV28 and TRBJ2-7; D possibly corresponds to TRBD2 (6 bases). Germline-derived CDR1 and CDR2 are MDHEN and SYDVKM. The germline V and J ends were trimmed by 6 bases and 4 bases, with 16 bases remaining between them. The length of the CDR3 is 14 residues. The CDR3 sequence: CASSPPGAGYEQYF. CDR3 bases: TGTGCCAGCAGCCCTCCCGGGGCGGGGTACGAGCAGTACTTC.

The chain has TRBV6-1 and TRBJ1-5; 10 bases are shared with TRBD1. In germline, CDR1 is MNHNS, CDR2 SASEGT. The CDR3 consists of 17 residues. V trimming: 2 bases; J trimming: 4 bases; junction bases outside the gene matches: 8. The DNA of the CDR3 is TGTGCCAGCAGTGAAAGCGACAGGGGGCGGGTTAATCAGCCCCAGCATTTT. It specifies CASSESDRGRVNQPQHF.

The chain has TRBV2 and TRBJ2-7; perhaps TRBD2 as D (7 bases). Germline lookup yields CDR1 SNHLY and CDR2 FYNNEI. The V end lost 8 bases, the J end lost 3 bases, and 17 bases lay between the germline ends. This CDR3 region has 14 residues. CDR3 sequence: CASGFRGASYEQYF. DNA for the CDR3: TGTGCCAGCGGCTTCCGGGGGGCAAGCTACGAGCAGTACTTC.

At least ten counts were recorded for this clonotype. CDR3 in amino acids: CSASSLPQETQYF. DNA for the CDR3: TGCAGTGCTAGCAGTTTACCCCAAGAGACCCAGTACTTC. The chain recombines TRBV20-1 with TRBJ2-5; D gene uncertain. V was pared by 3 bases and J by 1 base, with 9 bases between. CDR3 length: 13 amino acids. Germline V gene lookup returns CDR1 DFQATT and CDR2 SNEGSKA (reference sequence).

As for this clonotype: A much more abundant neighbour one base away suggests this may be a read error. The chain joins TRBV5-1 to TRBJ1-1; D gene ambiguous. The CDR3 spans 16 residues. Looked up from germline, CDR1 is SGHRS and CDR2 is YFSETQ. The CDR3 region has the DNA TGCGCCAGCAGCTCCAGTGGGTTCTGGCAGAACACTGGAGCTTTCTTT. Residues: CASSSSGFWQNTGAFF.

The CDR3 here is CASHDSGSQPQHF. The DNA for the CDR3 is TGTGCCAGCCACGATTCGGGGTCCCAGCCCCAGCATTTT. The V call is TRBV18, the J call TRBJ1-5; D is undetermined. This CDR3 contains 13 residues. Germline V gene data show CDR1 as KGHSH and CDR2 as LQKENI. V lost 8 bases, J lost 7 bases, and 15 bases lay in between.

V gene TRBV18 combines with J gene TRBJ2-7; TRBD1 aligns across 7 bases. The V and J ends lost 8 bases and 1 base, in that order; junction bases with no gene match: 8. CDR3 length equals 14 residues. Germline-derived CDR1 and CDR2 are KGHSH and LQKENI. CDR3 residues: CASRPGQMSYEQYF. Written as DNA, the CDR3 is TGTGCCAGCCGTCCGGGACAGATGTCCTACGAGCAGTACTTC.

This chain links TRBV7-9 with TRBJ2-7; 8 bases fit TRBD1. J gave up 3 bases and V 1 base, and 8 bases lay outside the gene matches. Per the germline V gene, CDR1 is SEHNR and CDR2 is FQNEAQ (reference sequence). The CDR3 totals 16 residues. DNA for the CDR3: TGTGCCAGCAGCTTAGGGGGAGGACAGGGAGGCTACGAGCAGTACTTC. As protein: CASSLGGGQGGYEQYF.